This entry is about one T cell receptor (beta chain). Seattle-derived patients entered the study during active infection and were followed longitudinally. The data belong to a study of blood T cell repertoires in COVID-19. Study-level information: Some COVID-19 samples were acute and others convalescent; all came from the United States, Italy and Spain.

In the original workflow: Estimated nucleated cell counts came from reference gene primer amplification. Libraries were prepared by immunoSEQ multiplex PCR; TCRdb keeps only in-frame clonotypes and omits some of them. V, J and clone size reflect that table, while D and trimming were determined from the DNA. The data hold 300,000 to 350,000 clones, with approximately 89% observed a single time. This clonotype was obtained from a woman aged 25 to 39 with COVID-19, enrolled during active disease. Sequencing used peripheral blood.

The CDR3: CASSTGQVTNYGYTF. CDR3 in DNA: TGTGCCAGCAGTACGGGACAGGTGACTAACTATGGCTACACCTTC. The V gene is TRBV2, the J gene TRBJ1-2; 8 bases align to TRBD1. J gave up 0 bases and V 5 bases, and 5 bases lay outside the gene matches. Germline CDR1 is SNHLY and CDR2 is FYNNEI. This CDR3 comprises 15 residues.